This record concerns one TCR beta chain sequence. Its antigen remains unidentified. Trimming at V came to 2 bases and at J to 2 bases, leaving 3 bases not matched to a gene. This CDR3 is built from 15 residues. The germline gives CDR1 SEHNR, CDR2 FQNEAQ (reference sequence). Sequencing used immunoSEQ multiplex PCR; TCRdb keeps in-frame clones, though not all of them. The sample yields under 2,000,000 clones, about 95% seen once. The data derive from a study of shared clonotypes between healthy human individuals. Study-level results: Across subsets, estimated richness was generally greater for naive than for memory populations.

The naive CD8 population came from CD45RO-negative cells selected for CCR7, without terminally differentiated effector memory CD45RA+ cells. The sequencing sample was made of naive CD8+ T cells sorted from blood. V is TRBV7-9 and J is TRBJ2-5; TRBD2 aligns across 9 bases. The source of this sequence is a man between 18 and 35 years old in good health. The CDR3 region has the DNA TGTGCCAGCAGCTTAACTAGCGGGTATCAAGAGACCCAGTACTTC. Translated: CASSLTSGYQETQYF.